A selection of T cell receptor beta chains follows, all from one sample in a study of CD4+ T cells in melanoma. Libraries were prepared by immunoSEQ multiplex PCR; TCRdb keeps only in-frame clonotypes and omits some of them. Here the sample spans some 150,000 clones, about nine tenths being singletons. The receptor set was obtained from a human donor with melanoma. Each CDR3 is given with its conserved first and last residue. The order of the fields is J gene, V gene, CDR3 length, CDR3 protein.

j_gene: TRBJ1-1
v_gene: TRBV6-6
len: 14
CDR3aa: CASSAGTGRREAFF

j_gene: TRBJ1-2
v_gene: TRBV6-5
len: 13
CDR3aa: CASRKGGSYGYTF

j_gene: TRBJ2-2
v_gene: TRBV5-6
len: 14
CDR3aa: CASSRWDTSRELFF

j_gene: TRBJ1-5
v_gene: TRBV10-3
len: 12
CDR3aa: CATRSRDQPQHF

j_gene: TRBJ2-3
v_gene: TRBV9
len: 13
CDR3aa: CASSAGGLAVSHF

j_gene: TRBJ2-7
v_gene: TRBV18
len: 13
CDR3aa: CASSPAVGGEQYF

j_gene: TRBJ2-3
v_gene: TRBV6-5
len: 13
CDR3aa: CASSPAAGNTQYF

j_gene: TRBJ1-4
v_gene: TRBV5-1
len: 15
CDR3aa: CASSLGTATNEKLFF

j_gene: TRBJ2-3
v_gene: TRBV18
len: 12
CDR3aa: CASSPYTDTQYF

j_gene: TRBJ2-6
v_gene: TRBV7-3
len: 15
CDR3aa: CASSQTGAGANVLTF

j_gene: TRBJ2-6
v_gene: TRBV6-1
len: 15
CDR3aa: CASSEQGSGANVLTF

j_gene: TRBJ1-1
v_gene: TRBV6-1
len: 14
CDR3aa: CASSEGQVNTEAFF

j_gene: TRBJ1-6
v_gene: TRBV2
len: 18
CDR3aa: CASRTQGPYSSYNSPLHF

j_gene: TRBJ2-3
v_gene: TRBV5-1
len: 16
CDR3aa: CASSPGTSGGADTQYF

j_gene: TRBJ2-2
v_gene: TRBV4-2
len: 14
CDR3aa: CASSQPRNTGELFF

j_gene: TRBJ2-1
v_gene: TRBV7-9
len: 14
CDR3aa: CASSLATGLNEQFF

j_gene: TRBJ1-4
v_gene: TRBV7-6
len: 14
CDR3aa: CASSATVNNEKLFF

j_gene: TRBJ1-4
v_gene: TRBV19
len: 12
CDR3aa: CASKGDGEKLFF

j_gene: TRBJ1-4
v_gene: TRBV30
len: 13
CDR3aa: CAWSSWFSEKLFF

j_gene: TRBJ2-5
v_gene: TRBV30
len: 11
CDR3aa: CAWSVYETQYF

j_gene: TRBJ1-6
v_gene: TRBV6-1
len: 14
CDR3aa: CASSGGLYNSPLHF

j_gene: TRBJ1-1
v_gene: TRBV11-2
len: 13
CDR3aa: CASSPTRDTEAFF

j_gene: TRBJ1-6
v_gene: TRBV6-6
len: 13
CDR3aa: CASSYDAMSPLHF

j_gene: TRBJ1-1
v_gene: TRBV18
len: 13
CDR3aa: CASSSDRNTEAFF

j_gene: TRBJ1-2
v_gene: TRBV6-5
len: 15
CDR3aa: CASSSSPTGNYGYTF